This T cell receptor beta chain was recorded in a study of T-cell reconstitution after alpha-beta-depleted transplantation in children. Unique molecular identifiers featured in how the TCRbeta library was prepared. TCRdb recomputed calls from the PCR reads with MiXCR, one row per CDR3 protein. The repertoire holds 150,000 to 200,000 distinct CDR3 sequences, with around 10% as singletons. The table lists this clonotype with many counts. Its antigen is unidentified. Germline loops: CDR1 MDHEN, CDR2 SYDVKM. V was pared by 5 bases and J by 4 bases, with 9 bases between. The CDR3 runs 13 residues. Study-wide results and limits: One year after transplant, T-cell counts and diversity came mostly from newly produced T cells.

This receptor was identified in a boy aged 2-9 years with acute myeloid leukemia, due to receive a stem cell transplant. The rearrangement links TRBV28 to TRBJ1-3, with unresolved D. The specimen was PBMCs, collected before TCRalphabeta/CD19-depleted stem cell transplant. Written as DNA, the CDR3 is TGTGCCAGCAGTCCCAATGGGGGAAACACCATATATTTT. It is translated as CASSPNGGNTIYF.